This TCR beta chain was sequenced during a study of control samples from healthy donors and cancer patients. The CDR3 extends over 14 amino acids. The V gene's germline CDR1 is MDHEN and CDR2 SYDVKM. V lost 2 bases and J lost 5, with 12 bases in between. The repertoire was sequenced with immunoSEQ multiplex PCR; TCRdb's copy has only in-frame clones and lacks some. The sample lists roughly 90,000 clones; roughly four fifths were seen once. The receptor was isolated from an older woman in good health. J is TRBJ1-1 and V is TRBV28; perhaps TRBD1 as D (5 bases). Sequencing was carried out using blood. The DNA for the CDR3 is TGTGCCAGCAGTTTAGTGGCAGGGTCGACTGAAGCTTTCTTT. It translates to CASSLVAGSTEAFF.